This T cell receptor beta chain was recorded in a study of T and B cells in COVID-19 patients (dated by TCRdb to the early 2020s). Regarding the research as a whole: In this study, adaptive immunity was profiled in COVID-19 patients who either had active infection or had recovered, using TRB and IGH repertoire sequencing of peripheral blood. A recovered cohort was made up of about 19 patients contributing under 25 samples, mostly after mild to moderate COVID-19 managed as outpatients. Up to roughly 10 follow-up blood samples were collected per patient, with some samples spanning different disease stages in the same individual. Repertoire analyses used an age-matched reference group of just under 40 healthy donors who were negative for COVID-19 antibodies as the comparison. Over 7.5 million TCR sequences were analysed from a TCR and BCR sequence repository that comprised roughly 38 patients and 69 time points. Two patients were included in both the recovered and active cohorts because samples were available from active disease and after recovery. The recovered cohort had a median age of roughly 35 years, compared with approximately 67 years in the active-infection cohort. Comorbidities linked to unfavorable COVID-19 outcome were present in nine tenths of the roughly 20 patients in the active-infection cohort. Of the approximately 21 patients in the active-infection cohort, 12 to 13 were critically ill and needed mechanical ventilation or ECMO. The paper's findings and limits, for the study overall: Blood samples from mildly ill patients during symptoms and early samples from severe cases were scarce. During active COVID-19 the TRB repertoires were highly clonal, but at recovery diversity and richness rose above the levels seen in healthy donors. Specific T cell subsets (CD4+/Treg/CD8+) and sorted SARS-CoV-2-responsive or tetramer+ T cells had not yet been sequenced, and these experiments were ongoing. In patients with COVID-19, the usage of TRBV/TRBJ genes was reported to be strongly skewed. The cohort was considered too small to assess HLA contributions to COVID-19 susceptibility or severity. The reported TCR clusters were stated to require prospective validation before clinical use. A total of roughly 2,500 exclusive TCR clusters, including some 32 low-pGen clusters, were found in the recovered cohort.

Sequencing was performed on an Illumina MiSeq. Multiplex PCR with BIOMED2 TRB-A/B primer pools was used to amplify the TRB rearrangements. Illumina-compatible adapters and 7-nucleotide sample barcodes were attached to the amplicons in two consecutive PCRs. All library PCRs used Phusion HS II polymerase. The amplicons were purified from gel with the NucleoSpin Gel and PCR Clean-up kit, measured on Qubit, and combined at 4 nM. The quality of the amplicon pool was checked on an Agilent 2100 Bioanalyzer prior to Illumina next-generation sequencing. The authors' pipeline ran thus. MiXCR 3.0.8 with the default MiXCR reference library was used to annotate TRB rearrangements. Sequences with fewer than 2 reads and non-productive reads were filtered out, and every unique CDR3 nucleotide sequence was treated as a single clone. Clonality, diversity, richness and V-J gene usage were calculated in R 3.5.1. GLIPH2 was used for TCR clustering by CDR3 similarity, and generation probabilities were calculated by OLGA. Only GLIPH2 clusters containing at least four unique TCR clonotypes present in at least three individuals were kept. TCRdb took the public reads, trimmed them with fastp at Q25, ran MiXCR for clone calling and kept in-frame beta chains. Every entry covers one CDR3 protein and lists the most common genes and DNA from its rows. V and J calls and clone size were set by TCRdb, not the authors. This sample has some 1,400 distinct CDR3 sequences in its table, and about 25% of those were observed once. The ten largest clones capture roughly a quarter of the sample.

Genomic DNA extracted from blood was used in amounts of about 250-550 ng for amplification of TRB repertoires. Its CDR3 holds 14 amino acids, cysteine through phenylalanine. Kept here is only the CDR3 DNA, which spans 42 bases and is read in frame from base 1. CDR1 and CDR2 (KGHSH, LQKENI) derive from the germline V gene. V and J lose 1 base and 6 bases, and a span of 10 bases separates them. This clonotype is regarded as medium-sized (0.01 to 0.1%). The clone's antigen remains unknown. There are no base qualities to consult, and no much larger clone falls within one base. This sequence uses TRBV18 and TRBJ1-5; the D gene remains uncertain. The sequence was collected from a human donor with active COVID-19. The sample comprised blood. The DNA sequence reads TGTGCCAGCTCACCACTGCGGGTCACTCAGCCCCAGCATTTT. Its protein product is CASSPLRVTQPQHF.